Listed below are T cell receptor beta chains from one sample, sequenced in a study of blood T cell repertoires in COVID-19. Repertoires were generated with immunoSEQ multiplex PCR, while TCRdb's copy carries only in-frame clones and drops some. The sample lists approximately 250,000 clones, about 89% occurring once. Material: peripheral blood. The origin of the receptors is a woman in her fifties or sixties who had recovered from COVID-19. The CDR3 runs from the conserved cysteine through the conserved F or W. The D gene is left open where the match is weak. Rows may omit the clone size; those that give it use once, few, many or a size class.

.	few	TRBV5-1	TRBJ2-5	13	CASSLAQDRTQYF	TGCGCCAGCAGCTTAGCTCAGGACAGAACCCAGTACTTC
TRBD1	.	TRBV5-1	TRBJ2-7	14	CASSDRTGPDEQYF	TGCGCCAGCAGCGACAGGACAGGGCCTGACGAGCAGTACTTC
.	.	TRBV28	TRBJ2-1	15	CASRPGGNSYNEQFF	TGTGCCAGCAGACCCGGGGGAAACTCCTACAATGAGCAGTTCTTC
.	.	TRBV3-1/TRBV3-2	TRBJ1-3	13	CASSQGWRGTIYF	TGTGCCAGCAGCCAAGGTTGGAGGGGCACCATATATTTT
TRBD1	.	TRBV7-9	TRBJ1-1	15	CASRSIGQVATEAFF	TGTGCCAGCAGATCCATCGGACAGGTGGCCACTGAAGCTTTCTTT
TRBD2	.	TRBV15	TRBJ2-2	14	CATSLRGEAGELFF	TGTGCCACGAGCCTCCGGGGGGAAGCCGGGGAGCTGTTTTTT
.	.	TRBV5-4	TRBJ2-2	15	CASSLSIANTGELFF	TGTGCCAGCAGCTTATCGATAGCGAACACCGGGGAGCTGTTTTTT
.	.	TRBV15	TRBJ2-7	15	CATSRGGSQAYEQYF	TGTGCCACCAGCAGAGGTGGCAGCCAGGCCTACGAGCAGTACTTC
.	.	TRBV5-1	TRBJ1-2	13	CASSHNTNYGYTF	TGCGCCAGCAGCCACAACACTAACTATGGCTACACCTTC
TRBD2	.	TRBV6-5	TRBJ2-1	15	CASRRAGGSYNEQFF	TGTGCCAGCAGGAGGGCGGGGGGCTCCTACAATGAGCAGTTCTTC
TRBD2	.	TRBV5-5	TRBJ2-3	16	CASSDPGLAGTDTQYF	TGTGCCAGCAGCGACCCGGGACTAGCGGGCACAGATACGCAGTATTTT
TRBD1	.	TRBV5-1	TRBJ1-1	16	CASSLGPGGWSTEAFF	TGCGCCAGCAGCTTGGGGCCAGGGGGCTGGTCGACTGAAGCTTTCTTT
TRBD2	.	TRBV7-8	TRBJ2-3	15	CASSQIWGGEDTQYF	TGTGCCAGCAGCCAAATTTGGGGGGGGGAAGATACGCAGTATTTT
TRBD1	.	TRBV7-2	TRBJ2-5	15	CASSIQGAIMETQYF	TGTGCCAGCAGCATACAGGGGGCGATTATGGAGACCCAGTACTTC
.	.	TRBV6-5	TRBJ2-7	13	CAVERISSYEQYF	TGTGCCGTGGAGCGGATAAGCTCCTACGAGCAGTACTTC
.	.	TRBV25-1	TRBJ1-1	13	CASSVPGKTEAFF	TGTGCCAGCAGTGTGCCCGGGAAAACTGAAGCTTTCTTT
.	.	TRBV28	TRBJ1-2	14	CASSLSGGVYGYTF	TGTGCCAGCAGTTTATCGGGGGGCGTCTATGGCTACACCTTC
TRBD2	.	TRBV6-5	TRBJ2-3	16	CASSYRPGGWADTQYF	TGTGCCAGCAGTTATCGCCCGGGGGGATGGGCAGATACGCAGTATTTT
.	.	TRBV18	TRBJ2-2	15	CASSPPSLSTGELFF	TGTGCCAGCTCACCACCTAGCCTGAGCACCGGGGAGCTGTTTTTT
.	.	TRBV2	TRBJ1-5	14	CASGAGLSNQPQHF	TGTGCCAGCGGGGCTGGGTTGAGCAATCAGCCCCAGCATTTT
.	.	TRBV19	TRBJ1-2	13	CASSSRRVYGYTF	TGTGCCAGTAGTTCTCGTCGGGTCTATGGCTACACCTTC
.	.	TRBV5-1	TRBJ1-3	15	CASSLAGGSGNTIYF	TGCGCCAGCAGCTTGGCCGGGGGCTCTGGAAACACCATATATTTT
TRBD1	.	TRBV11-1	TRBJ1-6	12	CASSGDRATLHF	TGTGCCAGCAGCGGGGACAGGGCGACCCTCCACTTT
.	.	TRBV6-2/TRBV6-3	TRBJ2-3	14	CASSRPAGAGTQYF	TGTGCCAGCAGCCGCCCAGCCGGAGCGGGTACGCAGTATTTT
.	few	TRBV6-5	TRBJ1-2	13	CASSYGRGMGYTF	TGTGCCAGCAGTTACGGGCGGGGGATGGGCTACACCTTC
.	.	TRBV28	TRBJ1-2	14	CASSARLGARGYTF	TGTGCCAGCAGTGCCCGGCTGGGGGCGCGCGGCTACACCTTC
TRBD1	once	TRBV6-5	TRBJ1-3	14	CASSTGQAGNTIYF	TGTGCCAGCAGTACAGGACAGGCTGGAAACACCATATATTTT
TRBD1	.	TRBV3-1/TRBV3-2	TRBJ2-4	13	CASSHTGTGVQYF	TGTGCCAGCAGCCACACCGGGACAGGGGTTCAGTACTTC
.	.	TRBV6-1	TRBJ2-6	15	CASSEPGTGANVLTF	TGTGCCAGCAGTGAACCAGGGACTGGGGCCAACGTCCTGACTTTC
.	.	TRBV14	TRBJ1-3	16	CASSQLGDYSGNTIYF	TGTGCCAGCAGCCAGCTGGGGGACTACTCTGGAAACACCATATATTTT
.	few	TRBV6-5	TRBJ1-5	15	CASRPPGSSNQPQHF	TGTGCCAGCAGGCCCCCCGGGTCCAGCAATCAGCCCCAGCATTTT
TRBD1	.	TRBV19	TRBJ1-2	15	CASSIGGQANYGYTF	TGTGCCAGTAGTATTGGAGGACAGGCGAACTATGGCTACACCTTC
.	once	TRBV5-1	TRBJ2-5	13	CASSFGGEETQYF	TGCGCCAGCAGCTTCGGCGGGGAAGAGACCCAGTACTTC
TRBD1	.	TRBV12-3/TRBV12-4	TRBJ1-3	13	CASVLTGGNTIYF	TGTGCCAGCGTCTTGACAGGGGGAAACACCATATATTTT
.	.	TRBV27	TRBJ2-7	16	CASSLFWIRAGYEQYF	TGTGCCAGCAGTTTATTTTGGATCCGGGCGGGCTACGAGCAGTACTTC
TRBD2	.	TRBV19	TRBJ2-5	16	CASSITGTSGQETQYF	TGTGCCAGTAGTATCACCGGGACTAGCGGTCAAGAGACCCAGTACTTC
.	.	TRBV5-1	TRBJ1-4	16	CASSADGSRGNEKLFF	TGCGCCAGCAGCGCCGATGGGTCGAGAGGTAATGAAAAACTGTTTTTT
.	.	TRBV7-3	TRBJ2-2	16	CASSPFGGRGTGELFF	TGTGCCAGCAGCCCGTTCGGAGGGCGGGGTACCGGGGAGCTGTTTTTT
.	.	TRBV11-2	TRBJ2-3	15	CASRQGISRTDTQYF	TGTGCCAGCCGTCAGGGTATTTCCCGCACAGATACGCAGTATTTT
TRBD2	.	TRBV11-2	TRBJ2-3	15	CASSSWGGSVDTQYF	TGTGCCAGCAGCTCTTGGGGGGGTAGTGTGGATACGCAGTATTTT
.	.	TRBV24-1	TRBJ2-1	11	CATARLNEQFF	TGTGCCACCGCCCGACTCAATGAGCAGTTCTTC
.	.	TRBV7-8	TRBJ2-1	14	CASSSVRGYSEQFF	TGTGCCAGCAGCTCTGTACGAGGGTACAGTGAGCAGTTCTTC
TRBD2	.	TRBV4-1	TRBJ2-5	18	CASSLIRTSGGSQETQYF	TGCGCCAGCAGCCTCATCCGGACTAGCGGGGGGTCCCAAGAGACCCAGTACTTC
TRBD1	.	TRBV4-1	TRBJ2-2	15	CASSRDRGNTGELFF	TGCGCCAGCAGCCGGGACAGGGGGAACACCGGGGAGCTGTTTTTT
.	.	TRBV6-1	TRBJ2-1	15	CASSELSGVYNEQFF	TGTGCCAGCAGTGAATTATCAGGGGTATACAATGAGCAGTTCTTC
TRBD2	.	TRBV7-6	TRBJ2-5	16	CASSATSGVHQETQYF	TGTGCCAGCAGCGCCACTAGCGGGGTACATCAAGAGACCCAGTACTTC
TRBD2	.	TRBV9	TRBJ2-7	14	CASSVGAGAYEQYF	TGTGCCAGCAGCGTAGGGGCGGGGGCCTACGAGCAGTACTTC
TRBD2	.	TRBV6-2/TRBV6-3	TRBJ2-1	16	CASSYSRGAGGSSEFF	TGTGCCAGCAGTTACTCTCGAGGTGCGGGGGGGAGCAGCGAGTTCTTC
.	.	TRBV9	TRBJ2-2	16	CASSVLQGQNTGELFF	TGTGCCAGCAGCGTACTGCAGGGACAGAACACCGGGGAGCTGTTTTTT
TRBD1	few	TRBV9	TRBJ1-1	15	CASSPQGRGHTEAFF	TGTGCCAGCAGCCCACAAGGCAGGGGGCACACTGAAGCTTTCTTT
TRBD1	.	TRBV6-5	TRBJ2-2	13	CASSSPGQGELFF	TGTGCCAGCAGTTCGCCGGGACAGGGGGAGCTGTTTTTT
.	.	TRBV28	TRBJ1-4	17	CASSFSGVRPTNEKLFF	TGTGCCAGCAGTTTTTCGGGAGTGAGACCAACTAATGAAAAACTGTTTTTT
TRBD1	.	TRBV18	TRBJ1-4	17	CASSPETAGTGAEKLFF	TGTGCCAGCTCACCAGAAACAGCCGGGACAGGGGCCGAAAAACTGTTTTTT
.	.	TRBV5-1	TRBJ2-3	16	CASSRGIADSTDTQYF	TGCGCCAGCAGCCGAGGGATAGCGGATAGCACAGATACGCAGTATTTT
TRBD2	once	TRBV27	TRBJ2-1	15	CASSLRLASYNEQFF	TGTGCCAGCAGTTTGAGACTAGCGAGTTACAATGAGCAGTTCTTC